This TCR beta chain emerged from a study of identical twins' blood T cells. General observations from the study: Environmental influences on twin similarity could not be excluded.

With respect to this clonotype: Its specificity is not known.

The CDR3 spans 13 residues. Trimming left V 0 bases short and J 8 bases short, with 7 bases between. Germline CDR1 and CDR2: LGHDT and YNNKEL (reference sequence). Each TCR cDNA library carried sample-specific barcodes on both ends. TCRdb reprocessed the 5' RACE reads via MiXCR and lists one record per CDR3 protein. Found here are about 370,000 distinct CDR3 sequences, about 28% of them singletons; the top ten hold approximately 6.6%. The source is a woman between 18 and 55 years old in good health. Specimen: PBMCs. V is TRBV3-1 and J is TRBJ2-2; D remains unclear. Here the CDR3 DNA reads TGTGCCAGCAGCCAAGATCGTATTGGGGAGCTGTTTTTT. Amino acid sequence: CASSQDRIGELFF.